A single sample gave rise to the 28 T cell receptor beta chains below, sequenced in a study of T cell changes during pregnancy in multiple sclerosis. Libraries were prepared by immunoSEQ multiplex PCR; TCRdb keeps only in-frame clonotypes and omits some of them. Of 40,000 to 45,000 clones detected, approximately 94% appear once; the ten largest clones hold roughly 0.67%. The sample consisted of CD4+ T cells from peripheral blood mononuclear cells, taken in the third trimester of pregnancy. The receptors were sampled from a female donor with multiple sclerosis, enrolled in a pregnancy study.

The chain recombines TRBV5-4 with TRBJ1-1, with D possibly TRBD1 on 5 matching bases. The V end lost 0 bases, the J end lost 5 bases, and 14 bases lay between the germline ends. This CDR3 has 15 amino acids. Germline values: CDR1 SGHNT, CDR2 YYREEE (reference sequence). In DNA form, the CDR3 reads TGTGCCAGCAGCTTGGAGGCAGGGATAGGGACTGAAGCTTTCTTT. Amino acids: CASSLEAGIGTEAFF.

The rearrangement uses TRBV5-4 and TRBJ2-5, with TRBD2 matching over 9 bases. Germline V lookup: CDR1 SGHNT, CDR2 YYREEE (reference sequence). With 4 bases clipped from V and 0 bases from J, the junction kept 13 bases outside the gene matches. The CDR3 totals 18 residues. The CDR3 DNA is TGTGCCAGCAGCCCAGGACAAGTTAGCGGGGGCCACCAAGAGACCCAGTACTTC. It is translated as CASSPGQVSGGHQETQYF.

This clone was observed a single time. CDR3 in DNA: TGCGCCAGCAGCCCCGGACTAGCGGGGGCCTACAATGAGCAGTTCTTC. Its protein product is CASSPGLAGAYNEQFF. The chain combines TRBV5-1 with TRBJ2-1; 13 bases match TRBD2. Germline V CDR1 and CDR2: SGHRS, YFSETQ. The CDR3 covers 16 residues. Trimming cost V 4 bases and J 2 bases; bases outside gene matches: 3.

The chain couples TRBV9 to TRBJ2-3, with TRBD2 matching over 7 bases. Germline V gene sequence: CDR1 SGDLS, CDR2 YYNGEE. This CDR3 is 16 amino acids long. V was pared by 2 bases and J by 6 bases, with 12 bases of the junction left unmatched. The CDR3 protein is CASSVGAGESFDTQYF. CDR3 sequence (DNA): TGTGCCAGCAGCGTCGGGGCGGGGGAGTCCTTTGATACGCAGTATTTT.

The CDR3 sequence: CASSYAPGQGDEQYF. CDR3 nucleotide sequence: TGTGCCAGCAGTTACGCGCCTGGACAGGGCGACGAGCAGTACTTC. This chain connects TRBV6-6 to TRBJ2-7; the match to TRBD1 covers 8 bases. Germline V lookup: CDR1 MNHNY, CDR2 SVGAGI (reference sequence). The CDR3 contains 15 residues. J was trimmed by 5 bases and V by 2 bases; bases with no gene match: 8.

The rearrangement joins TRBV9 to TRBJ2-2; 8 bases agree with TRBD1. The CDR3 consists of 12 residues. Germline lookup yields CDR1 SGDLS and CDR2 YYNGEE. Trimming took 4 bases from V and 12 from J; bases not matched to a gene: 5. The CDR3 here is CASSPRTGKLFF. The DNA of the CDR3 is TGTGCCAGCAGCCCCCGGACAGGGAAGCTGTTTTTT.

V usage is TRBV7-3 and J usage is TRBJ2-1; D might be TRBD1 (6 bases). V shed 7 bases and J shed 4 bases, with 14 bases lying between them. CDR1 is SGHTA, CDR2 FQGTGA, per germline. The CDR3 has 14 residues. Here the CDR3 reads CASKPGHEYNEQFF. As DNA, the CDR3 is TGTGCCAGCAAACCGGGACACGAATACAATGAGCAGTTCTTC.

The V gene is TRBV28, the J gene TRBJ1-1; D not certain. This CDR3 region has 14 residues. Germline-derived CDR1 and CDR2 are MDHEN and SYDVKM. Trimming pared 3 bases from V and 1 base from J, leaving 9 bases between. CDR3 loop: CASSLLSGNTEAFF. For the CDR3, the DNA is TGTGCCAGCAGTTTGTTGTCAGGGAACACTGAAGCTTTCTTT.

This rearrangement joins TRBV19 to TRBJ2-3; 7 bases are a match to TRBD1. This CDR3 spans 15 amino acids. Trimming cost V 1 base and J 7 bases; bases outside gene matches: 8. CDR1 and CDR2 from the germline V gene are LNHDA and SQIVND (reference sequence). The CDR3 here is CASSIGQGYTHTQYF. The CDR3 nucleotides read TGTGCCAGTAGTATAGGACAGGGCTACACTCATACGCAGTATTTT.

The chain joins TRBV28 to TRBJ1-2; TRBD1 matches at 7 bases. CDR1 and CDR2 from the germline V gene are MDHEN and SYDVKM. The CDR3 runs to 17 residues. The ends lost 6 bases at V and 5 bases at J; junction bases unmatched: 18. The CDR3 region has the DNA TGTGCCAGCAGCGTAGAAAGAGTAAGGGGGCGCGAGTATGGCTACACCTTC. Its protein product is CASSVERVRGREYGYTF.

V usage is TRBV19 and J usage is TRBJ2-4; the D gene is possibly TRBD1 (6 bases). With 3 bases removed from V and 7 bases from J, the gap between germline ends came to 10 bases. The germline CDR1 and CDR2 sequences are LNHDA and SQIVND (reference sequence). The CDR3 loop spans 13 amino acids. The CDR3 coding sequence is TGTGCCAGTAGTATTGAAAGGGGGAACATTCAGTACTTC. Its protein is CASSIERGNIQYF.

The chain links TRBV7-8 to TRBJ1-2, with D perhaps TRBD1 (5 bases). Trimming removed 5 bases from V and 0 bases from J, with 10 bases in between. Germline CDR1 is SGHVS and CDR2 is FQNEAQ. The length of the CDR3 is 14 residues. The CDR3 DNA reads as TGTGCCAGCAGCGGACGGGGGACTAACTATGGCTACACCTTC. It encodes CASSGRGTNYGYTF. Supplemented by reference TRBV7-8 and TRBJ1-2, the full variable domain reads GAGVSQSPRYKVAKRGQDVALRCDPISGHVSLFWYQQALGQGPEFLTYFQNEAQLDKSGLPSDRFFAERPEGSVSTLKIQRTQQEDSAVYLCASSGRGTNYGYTFGSGTRLTVV.

This clone was counted between two and nine times. The chain carries TRBV9 and TRBJ1-6; D gene uncertain. V lost 4 bases and J 0 bases, leaving 5 bases between the germline ends. Germline V CDR1 and CDR2: SGDLS, YYNGEE. The CDR3 has 14 residues. In DNA form, the CDR3 reads TGTGCCAGCAGCCTTAGCTCCTATAATTCACCCCTCCACTTT. Protein: CASSLSSYNSPLHF.

The CDR3 is CASSLGLIGSNQPQHF. The CDR3 DNA sequence: TGCGCCAGCAGCTTGGGACTGATCGGCAGCAATCAGCCCCAGCATTTT. This rearrangement joins TRBV5-1 to TRBJ1-5; no definite D call. V lost 0 bases and J 1 base, leaving 11 bases between the germline ends. Germline V CDR1 and CDR2: SGHRS, YFSETQ. This CDR3 contains 16 residues.

DNA of the CDR3: TGTGCCATCGGGGGGGCACTCTCTGGGGCCAACGTCCTGACTTTC. This codes for CAIGGALSGANVLTF. The rearrangement uses TRBV7-9 and TRBJ2-6, with 8 bases that match TRBD2. CDR1 and CDR2 (germline): SEHNR, FQNEAQ (reference sequence). The ends lost 10 bases at V and 0 bases at J; junction bases unmatched: 5. This CDR3 spans 15 amino acids.

The chain couples TRBV5-1 to TRBJ1-2; 7 bases are shared with TRBD1. V lost 0 bases and J lost 7; bases outside the gene matches: 3. The CDR3 covers 13 residues. Germline V gives CDR1 SGHRS, CDR2 YFSETQ. CDR3 region: CASSLEGGSGYTF. The CDR3 DNA reads as TGCGCCAGCAGCTTGGAAGGGGGCAGTGGCTACACCTTC. Looking up the rest from reference TRBV5-1 and TRBJ1-2 gives the full variable domain: KAGVTQTPRYLIKTRGQQVTLSCSPISGHRSVSWYQQTPGQGLQFLFEYFSETQRNKGNFPGRFSGRQFSNSRSEMNVSTLELGDSALYLCASSLEGGSGYTFGSGTRLTVV.

J is TRBJ1-1 and V is TRBV2; a possible D gene is TRBD1 (6 bases). CDR3 size: 15 residues. The germline V and J ends were trimmed by 6 bases and 0 bases, with 14 bases remaining between them. Germline lookup yields CDR1 SNHLY and CDR2 FYNNEI. The CDR3 protein is CASREDRTMNTEAFF. For the CDR3, the DNA is TGTGCCAGCAGGGAGGACAGAACTATGAACACTGAAGCTTTCTTT.

This chain uses TRBV7-8 with TRBJ2-1; possible D gene TRBD1, 6 bases. The CDR3 sequence is 13 residues long. Germline CDR1 and CDR2: SGHVS and FQNEAQ. V lost 6 bases to trimming and J lost 0 bases, with 6 bases between them. The CDR3 loop is CASRTGSYNEQFF. CDR3 DNA: TGTGCCAGCAGGACAGGCTCCTACAATGAGCAGTTCTTC.

The chain couples TRBV9 to TRBJ2-2; D ambiguous. Germline lookup yields CDR1 SGDLS and CDR2 YYNGEE. The CDR3 covers 15 residues. Between the trimmed V and J ends, which lost 0 bases and 6 bases, there was a span of 12 bases. Written as DNA, the CDR3 is TGTGCCAGCAGCGTAGGATCAACATACCCCGGGGAGCTGTTTTTT. Translation gives CASSVGSTYPGELFF.

The V call is TRBV18, the J call TRBJ1-1, with 9 bases lining up with TRBD1. The CDR3 runs to 13 residues. Germline V gives CDR1 KGHSH, CDR2 LQKENI. J lost 7 bases, V lost 3 bases, and 3 bases had no gene match. CDR3 sequence: CASSPKGQGEAFF. In nucleotides, the CDR3 is TGTGCCAGCTCACCTAAGGGACAGGGTGAAGCTTTCTTT.

The V gene is TRBV7-9, the J gene TRBJ1-4; D remains ambiguous. V was trimmed by 3 bases and J by 4 bases, leaving 9 bases between them. There are 14 residues in the CDR3. Germline lookup yields CDR1 SEHNR and CDR2 FQNEAQ (reference sequence). This chain's CDR3 is CASSLRESNEKLFF. CDR3 sequence (DNA): TGTGCCAGCAGCTTGCGGGAGAGTAATGAAAAACTGTTTTTT.

J is TRBJ1-2 and V is TRBV2; D perhaps matches TRBD1 (6 bases). Trimming took 8 bases from V and 5 from J, leaving 15 bases between them. CDR3 length: 13 amino acids. Germline values: CDR1 SNHLY, CDR2 FYNNEI. CDR3 bases: TGTGCCAGCGTACAGGGAATCGGTTATGGCTACACCTTC. Amino acid sequence: CASVQGIGYGYTF.

The chain combines TRBV27 with TRBJ2-5; D is perhaps TRBD1 (6 bases). The germline V gene has CDR1 MNHEY and CDR2 SMNVEV (reference sequence). The CDR3 is made up of 13 amino acids. V lost 6 bases and J lost 5, with 13 bases in between. Written as DNA, the CDR3 is TGTGCCAGCAGACAGGGACCTGTGGAGACCCAGTACTTC. It codes for CASRQGPVETQYF.

The genes are TRBV6-1 and TRBJ1-1; maybe TRBD1 (5 bases). The CDR3 covers 13 residues. The germline V gene encodes CDR1 MNHNS and CDR2 SASEGT. The V and J ends lost 2 bases and 10 bases respectively, with 14 bases between them. The CDR3 nucleotides are TGTGCCAGCAGTGAAACCCTCCAGGGTCGAGCTTTCTTT. It specifies CASSETLQGRAFF.

The rearrangement links TRBV15 to TRBJ1-2, with D unclear. In germline, CDR1 is LNHNV, CDR2 YYDKDF (reference sequence). V was trimmed by 7 bases and J by 5 bases, leaving 17 bases between them. This CDR3 spans 14 amino acids. The CDR3 nucleotides are TGTGCCACCACCCAACAGTCGCATCCTTATGGCTACACCTTC. Amino acids: CATTQQSHPYGYTF.

J is TRBJ2-7 and V is TRBV4-2; D is perhaps TRBD1 (6 bases). The CDR3 spans 16 residues. Trimming removed 3 bases from V and 2 bases from J, with 17 bases in between. Per the germline V gene, CDR1 is LGHNA and CDR2 is YNFKEQ. The CDR3 loop is CASSHGIGQIPYEQYF. The CDR3 coding sequence is TGTGCCAGCAGCCATGGCATCGGACAGATTCCCTACGAGCAGTACTTC.

This clone was detected once. CDR3 nucleotides: TGTGCCAGTAGTACATCCGGGACAGGGAGGCTCTATGGCTACACCTTC. The encoded protein is CASSTSGTGRLYGYTF. The chain combines TRBV19 with TRBJ1-2; TRBD1 matches 9 bases. There are 16 residues in the CDR3. After removal of 4 bases from V and 4 bases from J, the junction contained 10 bases not matched to a gene. From germline, CDR1 is LNHDA and CDR2 SQIVND (reference sequence).

V gene TRBV4-1 combines with J gene TRBJ1-1, with D perhaps TRBD1 (6 bases). Trimming took 3 bases from V and 4 from J, leaving 15 bases between them. CDR1 and CDR2 from the germline V gene are MGHRA and YSYEKL. This CDR3 comprises 15 residues. CDR3: CASSQSGGRVTEAFF. The CDR3 DNA sequence: TGCGCCAGCAGCCAGAGCGGGGGGCGGGTCACTGAAGCTTTCTTT.